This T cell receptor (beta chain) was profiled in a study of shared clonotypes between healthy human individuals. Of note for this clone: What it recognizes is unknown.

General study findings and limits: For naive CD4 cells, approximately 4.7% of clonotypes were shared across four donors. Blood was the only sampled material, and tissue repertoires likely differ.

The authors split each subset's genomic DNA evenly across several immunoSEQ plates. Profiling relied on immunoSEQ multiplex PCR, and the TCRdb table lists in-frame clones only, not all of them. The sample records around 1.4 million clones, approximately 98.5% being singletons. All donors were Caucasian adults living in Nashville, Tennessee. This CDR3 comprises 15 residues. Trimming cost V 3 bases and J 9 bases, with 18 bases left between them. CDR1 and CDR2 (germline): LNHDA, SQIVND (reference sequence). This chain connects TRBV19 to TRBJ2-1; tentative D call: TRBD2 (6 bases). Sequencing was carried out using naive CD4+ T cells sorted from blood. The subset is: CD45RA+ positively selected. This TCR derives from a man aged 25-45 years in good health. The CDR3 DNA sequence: TGTGCCAGTAGTATCATGGCTAGCGTGGAGGGTGAGCAGTTCTTC. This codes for CASSIMASVEGEQFF.